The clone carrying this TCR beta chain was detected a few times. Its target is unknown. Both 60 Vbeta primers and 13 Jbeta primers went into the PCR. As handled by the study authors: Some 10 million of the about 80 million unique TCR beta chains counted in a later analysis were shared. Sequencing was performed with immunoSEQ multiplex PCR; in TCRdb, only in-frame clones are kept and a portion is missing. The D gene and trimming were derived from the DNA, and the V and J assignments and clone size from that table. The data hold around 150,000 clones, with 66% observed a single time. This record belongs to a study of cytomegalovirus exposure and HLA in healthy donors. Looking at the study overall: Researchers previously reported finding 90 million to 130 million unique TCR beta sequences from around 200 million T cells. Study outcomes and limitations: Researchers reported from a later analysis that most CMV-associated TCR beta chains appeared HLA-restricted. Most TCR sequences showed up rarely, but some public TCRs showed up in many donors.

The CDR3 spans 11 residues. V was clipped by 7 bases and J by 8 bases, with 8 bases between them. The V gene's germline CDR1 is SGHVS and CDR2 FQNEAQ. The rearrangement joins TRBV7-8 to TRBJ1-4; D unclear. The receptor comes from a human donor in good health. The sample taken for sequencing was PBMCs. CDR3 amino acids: CASTTGEKLFF. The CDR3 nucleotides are TGTGCCAGCACCACGGGGGAAAAACTGTTTTTT.